Listed here are 22 T cell receptor beta chains from one sample, sequenced in a study of shared clonotypes between healthy human individuals. Some clones are missing from TCRdb's copy, which holds only in-frame ones; the method was immunoSEQ multiplex PCR. The sample yields approximately 470,000 clones, about 85% seen once. Sequences were obtained from PBMCs. These receptors were collected from a woman aged 40-49 years in good health. Some clones in this sample may be carry-over from other donors' samples.

The V gene is TRBV6-5, the J gene TRBJ1-4, with unresolved D. CDR1 and CDR2 (germline): MNHEY, SVGAGI. Trimming shortened V by 5 bases and J by 8 bases, and 12 bases separated the two germline ends. The CDR3 loop spans 13 amino acids. In DNA, the CDR3 is TGTGCCAGCAGTCGGGCCCTTGGGGAAAAACTGTTTTTT. Translating gives CASSRALGEKLFF.

Comment on this clone: Other nucleotide sequences from this sample produce the same CDR3. This chain links TRBV7-3 with TRBJ1-3; D gene ambiguous. Germline loops: CDR1 SGHTA, CDR2 FQGTGA. The CDR3 consists of 14 residues. With 0 bases removed from V and 0 bases from J, the gap between germline ends came to 3 bases. The CDR3: CASSLTGSGNTIYF. The CDR3, as DNA: TGTGCCAGCAGCTTAACAGGCTCTGGAAACACCATATATTTT.

The V call is TRBV11-2, the J call TRBJ2-7, with 9 bases matching TRBD1. Germline V gene lookup returns CDR1 SGHAT and CDR2 FQNNGV. The CDR3 extends over 14 amino acids. V was pared by 5 bases and J by 7 bases, with 9 bases of the junction left unmatched. CDR3 in amino acids: CASSPRTGEGEQYF. DNA for the CDR3: TGTGCCAGCAGCCCCCGGACAGGGGAAGGGGAGCAGTACTTC.

The chain uses TRBV25-1 and TRBJ2-1; TRBD2 aligns across 7 bases. After removal of 11 bases from V and 6 bases from J, the junction contained 10 bases not matched to a gene. From germline, CDR1 is MGHDK and CDR2 SYGVNS. The CDR3 runs 13 residues. The CDR3 DNA sequence: TGTGCCTCCTGCGGGAGCAGCGTCAATGAGCAGTTCTTC. Its translation is CASCGSSVNEQFF.

This chain connects TRBV4-3 to TRBJ1-5; D remains ambiguous. Germline V CDR1 and CDR2: LGHNA, YSLEER. This CDR3 is 14 amino acids long. V lost 0 bases to trimming and J lost 1 base, with 4 bases between them. CDR3 nucleotides: TGCGCCAGCAGCCAAGACGCCAGCAATCAGCCCCAGCATTTT. It is translated as CASSQDASNQPQHF.

The chain combines TRBV19 with TRBJ1-5; 12 bases fit TRBD1. The CDR3 loop spans 19 amino acids. The ends lost 4 bases at V and 8 bases at J; junction bases unmatched: 18. Germline CDR1 and CDR2: LNHDA and SQIVND (reference sequence). The CDR3 sequence: CASSRGDRGRRGPEEPQHF. The DNA for the CDR3 is TGTGCCAGTAGTAGGGGGGACAGGGGGCGGCGCGGGCCGGAGGAGCCCCAGCATTTT.

The J gene is TRBJ1-1, the V gene TRBV30; tentatively, D is TRBD1 (5 bases). This CDR3 region has 11 residues. Germline V gene lookup returns CDR1 GTSNPN and CDR2 SVGIG (reference sequence). V was shortened by 1 base and J by 8 bases, with 8 bases between the two germline ends. CDR3 sequence (DNA): TGTGCCTGGAGTGCAAGGGACGAAGCTTTCTTT. This translates into CAWSARDEAFF. Drawing the rest from reference TRBV30 and TRBJ1-1, the complete variable domain is SQTIHQWPATLVQPVGSPLSLECTVEGTSNPNLYWYRQAAGRGLQLLFYSVGIGQISSEVPQNLSASRPQDRQFILSSKKLLLSDSGFYLCAWSARDEAFFGQGTRLTVV.

This clone was seen more than once but under ten times. The chain links TRBV21-1 to TRBJ1-2. TRBV21-1 constitutes a pseudogene. The CDR3 loop spans 15 amino acids. CDR3 protein: CASSKYDPKNYGYTF. The CDR3, as DNA: TGTGCCAGCAGCAAATACGATCCGAAAAACTATGGCTACACCTTC.

This clone was observed many times. Other DNA variants within this sample encode the same CDR3. The chain carries TRBV5-5 and TRBJ2-3; the D gene is possibly TRBD1 (6 bases). The CDR3 spans 14 residues. V lost 4 bases and J lost 2, with 11 bases in between. Germline CDR1 SGHKS, CDR2 YYEKEE (reference sequence). The CDR3 region is CASSRGQSTDTQYF. The CDR3 bases are TGTGCCAGCAGCAGAGGACAGTCCACAGATACGCAGTATTTT.

The chain joins TRBV25-1 to TRBJ2-1; D is undetermined. The CDR3 totals 16 residues. V was pared by 5 bases and J by 6 bases, with 20 bases between. Germline loops: CDR1 MGHDK, CDR2 SYGVNS. The CDR3 loop reads CASSWARLGVGNEQFF. The CDR3 DNA sequence: TGTGCCAGCAGTTGGGCCAGGCTGGGTGTCGGCAATGAGCAGTTCTTC.

This clone was found once. The genes are TRBV6-1 and TRBJ1-4; D ambiguous. Trimming pared 2 bases from V and 8 bases from J, leaving 6 bases between. This CDR3 contains 12 residues. CDR1 MNHNS and CDR2 SASEGT come from the germline V gene. The chain's CDR3 is CASSELREKLFF. The CDR3 DNA follows: TGTGCCAGCAGTGAATTGAGGGAAAAACTGTTTTTT.

The table lists this clone with a count of one. The chain joins TRBV15 to TRBJ2-1; D not certain. This CDR3 is 14 amino acids long. Per germline, CDR1 LNHNV and CDR2 YYDKDF (reference sequence). Trimming took off 0 bases at V and 9 bases at J, with 12 bases between the two ends. The CDR3: CATSRDLTQTEQFF. CDR3 sequence (DNA): TGTGCCACCAGCAGAGATTTAACACAAACTGAGCAGTTCTTC. The whole variable domain, filled in from reference TRBV15 and TRBJ2-1, reads DAMVIQNPRYQVTQFGKPVTLSCSQTLNHNVMYWYQQKSSQAPKLLFHYYDKDFNNEADTPDNFQSRRPNTSFCFLDIRSPGLGDTAMYLCATSRDLTQTEQFFGPGTRLTVL.

The chain has TRBV15 and TRBJ2-2; D perhaps matches TRBD2 (7 bases). Germline V gene sequence: CDR1 LNHNV, CDR2 YYDKDF (reference sequence). The V gene lost 1 base and the J gene lost 13 bases, with 16 bases spanning the gap. The CDR3 covers 14 residues. CDR3 nucleotides: TGTGCCACCAGCAGAGGGGGGGGCGGACGCGTGCTGTTTTTT. It is translated as CATSRGGGGRVLFF. The whole variable domain, remainder taken from reference TRBV15 and TRBJ2-2, is DAMVIQNPRYQVTQFGKPVTLSCSQTLNHNVMYWYQQKSSQAPKLLFHYYDKDFNNEADTPDNFQSRRPNTSFCFLDIRSPGLGDTAMYLCATSRGGGGRVLFFGEGSRLTVL.

The chain employs TRBV5-4 and TRBJ1-4; 12 bases match TRBD1. CDR1 and CDR2 from the germline V gene are SGHNT and YYREEE (reference sequence). With V trimmed by 4 bases and J by 8 bases, 6 bases remained unmatched. The CDR3 is 15 amino acids. CDR3 sequence reads: CASSPGTGGREKLFF. DNA of the CDR3: TGTGCCAGCAGCCCTGGGACAGGGGGCCGAGAAAAACTGTTTTTT.

This clone was seen more than once but under ten times. This chain joins TRBV6-6 and TRBJ1-2; TRBD1 is a possible D gene (5 bases). In germline, CDR1 is MNHNY, CDR2 SVGAGI (reference sequence). Trimming pared 5 bases from V and 8 bases from J, leaving 9 bases between. The length of the CDR3 is 11 residues. CDR3 protein: CASSEGSGYTF. Here the CDR3 DNA reads TGTGCCAGCAGTGAGGGGTCCGGCTACACCTTC.

This chain links TRBV4-1 with TRBJ2-1, with 8 bases aligning to TRBD2. This CDR3 has 15 residues. V gave up 4 bases and J gave up 5 bases; unmatched junction bases: 7. CDR1 is MGHRA and CDR2 is YSYEKL in the germline V gene. The DNA for the CDR3 is TGCGCCAGCAGCCTAGCGGGAAAGGGCAACAATGAGCAGTTCTTC. Its translation: CASSLAGKGNNEQFF.

On this clone: A far larger clone is a single base away, which makes a read error likely. Other DNA sequences from this sample encode an identical CDR3 as well. Here the CDR3 DNA reads TGCGCCAGCAGCCAAGACGGGGCGAACACTGAGGCTTTCTTT. It is translated as CASSQDGANTEAFF. The rearrangement uses TRBV4-3 and TRBJ1-1; D is possibly TRBD1 (5 bases). The germline gives CDR1 LGHNA, CDR2 YSLEER. The CDR3 has 14 residues.

The V and J genes are TRBV4-3 and TRBJ2-7; 8 bases are shared with TRBD1. V dropped 4 bases and J dropped 4; count of bases not matched to a gene: 6. Germline V gene lookup returns CDR1 LGHNA and CDR2 YSLEER. The length of the CDR3 is 14 residues. This CDR3 is CASSPSGGGYEQYF. DNA for the CDR3: TGCGCCAGCAGCCCCTCAGGGGGCGGGTACGAGCAGTACTTC.

There are a few counts of this clone. The rearrangement joins TRBV5-5 to TRBJ2-5; D unresolved. With the DNA end fitting TRBJ2-7 better, the J assignment may be wrong. The CDR3 is made up of 15 amino acids. Germline assignment: CDR1 SGHKS and CDR2 YYEKEE (reference sequence). The CDR3 bases are TGTGCCAGCAGCTTGTCACTGGTATTGGTCTACGAGCAGTACTTC. This translates into CASSLSLVLVYEQYF.

Details on this clone: A far larger clone is only one base removed, so a read error is likely. Other DNA sequences in the sample encode the same CDR3. The gene calls are TRBV13 and TRBJ2-5; the D gene could be TRBD1 or TRBD2 (5 bases each). Trimming left V 4 bases short and J 4 bases short, with 13 bases between. The CDR3 consists of 14 residues. From germline, CDR1 is PRHDT and CDR2 FYEKMQ (reference sequence). The CDR3 DNA follows: TGTGCCAGCAGCTCAGGACGGGACGGAGAGACCCAGTACTTC. Its protein product is CASSSGRDGETQYF.

The chain links TRBV15 to TRBJ2-7, with D perhaps TRBD2 (5 bases). Germline lookup yields CDR1 LNHNV and CDR2 YYDKDF (reference sequence). Trimming pared 0 bases from V and 3 bases from J, leaving 9 bases between. There are 14 residues in the CDR3. CDR3 in amino acids: CATSRDPGNYEQYF. CDR3 nucleotide sequence: TGTGCCACCAGCAGAGACCCGGGAAACTACGAGCAGTACTTC.

The CDR3 region has the DNA TGTGCCAGCAGCGAACATGAGGGGACCGGGGAGCTGTTTTTT. Translated: CASSEHEGTGELFF. The V call is TRBV25-1, the J call TRBJ2-2; D is perhaps TRBD1 or TRBD2 (5 bases each). The CDR3 length is 14 residues. In germline, CDR1 is MGHDK, CDR2 SYGVNS. Between the trimmed V and J ends, which lost 6 bases and 5 bases, there was a span of 13 bases.